Each of the 10 T cell receptor beta chains below was sequenced from the same sample in a study of blood T cell repertoires in COVID-19. TCRdb keeps only in-frame clones here, not all; method: immunoSEQ multiplex PCR. The sample consists of around 140,000 clones, 65% to 90% of them appearing once. Material for sequencing was peripheral blood. The origin of the receptors is a woman aged 60-75 years with active or convalescent COVID-19.

The rearrangement joins TRBV10-2 to TRBJ2-1, with 12 bases lining up with TRBD2. Trimming cost V 4 bases and J 3 bases; bases outside gene matches: 1. CDR3 length equals 15 residues. Per the germline V gene, CDR1 is WSHSY and CDR2 is SAAADI. The CDR3 sequence: CASSGTSGVYNEQFF. CDR3 DNA: TGCGCCAGCAGTGGGACTAGCGGGGTCTACAATGAGCAGTTCTTC.

V usage is TRBV6-5 and J usage is TRBJ2-5, with a tentative D call TRBD2 (6 bases). V gave up 0 bases and J gave up 0 bases, with 11 bases separating them. Germline V gene data show CDR1 as MNHEY and CDR2 as SVGAGI. CDR3 length equals 16 residues. CDR3 loop: CASSYSGGEYQETQYF. The CDR3 nucleotides read TGTGCCAGCAGTTACTCCGGGGGAGAGTACCAAGAGACCCAGTACTTC.

This sequence joins TRBV19 and TRBJ1-1; D may be TRBD1 (6 bases). Germline CDR1 LNHDA, CDR2 SQIVND (reference sequence). The CDR3 runs 14 residues. V was trimmed by 4 bases and J by 4 bases, leaving 13 bases between them. The CDR3 loop reads CASSTGGGGTEAFF. CDR3 nucleotide sequence: TGTGCCAGTAGTACTGGGGGCGGGGGCACTGAAGCTTTCTTT.

Turning to this clone: Other DNA sequences from this sample encode an identical CDR3 as well. This chain links TRBV2 with TRBJ2-3; D remains unclear. CDR3 length: 12 residues. V lost 4 bases to trimming and J lost 3 bases, with 5 bases between them. Per the germline V gene, CDR1 is SNHLY and CDR2 is FYNNEI. Written as DNA, the CDR3 is TGTGCCAGCAGTGTCGAGACAGATACGCAGTATTTT. Protein: CASSVETDTQYF.

This sequence joins TRBV5-1 and TRBJ2-7; the match to TRBD1 covers 10 bases. V lost 3 bases to trimming and J lost 7 bases; unmatched junction nucleotides: 7. The germline V gene encodes CDR1 SGHRS and CDR2 YFSETQ. CDR3 length: 14 residues. In nucleotides, the CDR3 is TGCGCCAGCAGCTCGGGACAGGGGCCATCAGAGCAGTACTTC. Its translation: CASSSGQGPSEQYF.

This rearrangement joins TRBV29-1 to TRBJ2-4, with 9 bases identical to TRBD2. CDR3 length: 16 amino acids. Germline V gives CDR1 SQVTM, CDR2 ANQGSEA. Germline trimming cut 4 bases from V and 5 bases from J; bases unmatched to any gene: 12. The CDR3 spells CSVAISAGGHENIQYF. As DNA, the CDR3 is TGCAGCGTTGCAATCTCGGCGGGGGGGCACGAAAACATTCAGTACTTC.

The chain is built from TRBV2 and TRBJ1-6, with 11 bases lining up with TRBD1. Unmatched junction bases numbered 6, after V lost 6 bases and J lost 11 bases. This CDR3 region has 14 residues. The germline V gene has CDR1 SNHLY and CDR2 FYNNEI. Written as DNA, the CDR3 is TGTGCCAGCAGAGGACAGGGGGCTTGGACACCCCTCCACTTT. Its protein is CASRGQGAWTPLHF.

The V and J genes are TRBV6-6 and TRBJ1-1, with 10 bases aligning to TRBD1. V lost 11 bases to trimming and J lost 10 bases; unmatched junction nucleotides: 10. This CDR3 is built from 12 residues. CDR1 and CDR2 (germline): MNHNY, SVGAGI (reference sequence). In DNA form, the CDR3 reads TGTGCCTCGCGACAGGGGGCTTTCGGAGCTTTCTTT. It is translated as CASRQGAFGAFF.

The gene calls are TRBV10-3 and TRBJ2-7, with 7 bases aligning to TRBD1. This CDR3 region has 15 residues. The V segment lost 4 bases and the J segment 0 bases; nucleotides outside the gene matches: 6. Germline values: CDR1 ENHRY, CDR2 SYGVKD. The CDR3 region has the DNA TGTGCCATCAGTGGGCAGGGGGAACCCTCCTACGAGCAGTACTTC. It translates to CAISGQGEPSYEQYF.

J is TRBJ2-2 and V is TRBV9, with no clear D. CDR1 and CDR2 from the germline V gene are SGDLS and YYNGEE. The CDR3 sequence is 15 residues long. V lost 0 bases and J 4 bases, leaving 10 bases between the germline ends. CDR3 protein: CASSVASLGTGELFF. The CDR3 DNA follows: TGTGCCAGCAGCGTAGCTAGTTTGGGCACCGGGGAGCTGTTTTTT.